This record covers a single T cell receptor beta chain. The data belong to a study of molecular identifiers for immune sequencing clone quantification. Trimming cost V 6 bases and J 6 bases, with 18 bases left between them. Germline values: CDR1 SNHLY, CDR2 FYNNEI. This CDR3 is built from 15 residues. The bulk TCR libraries were made with methods described before and with listed TCR primers. TCRdb reprocessed the PCR reads with MiXCR, giving one entry per CDR3 protein. This table has 60,000 to 70,000 distinct CDR3 sequences, around a sixth appearing once. The chain has TRBV2 and TRBJ2-1; D unresolved. The clonotype comes from a human donor in good health. Some libraries in this study had Jurkat cell RNA spiked in. Sequenced input: naive CD8+ T cells from blood, with Jurkat cell RNA spiked in. Indicated subset: FACS-sorted CD8+CD4-CCR7+CD45RA+ naive T cells. The CDR3 DNA is TGTGCCAGCAGCGACTTTGTGCTAGGCCCCAATGAGCAGTTCTTC. This encodes CASSDFVLGPNEQFF. The full variable domain, with the rest looked up from reference TRBV2 and TRBJ2-1, is EPEVTQTPSHQVTQMGQEVILRCVPISNHLYFYWYRQILGQKVEFLVSFYNNEISEKSEIFDDQFSVERPDGSNFTLKIRSTKLEDSAMYFCASSDFVLGPNEQFFGPGTRLTVL.